This TCR beta chain was sequenced during a study of T cell clonality in common variable immunodeficiency. Findings of the study overall: Authors noted CVID clonality's cause needs subpopulation repertoire sequencing. Repertoire-complication correlations in CVID were limited by patient heterogeneity. TCRbeta clonality was increased in CVID versus healthy controls. CVID subjects shared fewer TCRbeta clones than healthy controls did.

The CDR3 has 12 amino acids. With 7 bases clipped from V and 2 bases from J, the junction kept 4 bases outside the gene matches. CDR1 and CDR2 (germline): SQVTM, ANQGSEA. This clone was found many times. Its target is not known. The read finishes 3 residues shy of the CDR3 end, and the germline J gene is used to complete it. Assay: immunoSEQ multiplex PCR; the TCRdb copy retains only in-frame clones and omits some. The sample was found to contain tens of thousands of clones, and every one recurs. Sequencing input: peripheral blood mononuclear cells. The genes are TRBV29-1 and TRBJ2-5, with TRBD1 matching over 7 bases. This clonotype was obtained from a person aged 18-70 years in good health. The sequenced CDR3 bases are TGCAGCGGGGCACAGGGGCAAGAGACC. It yields the protein CSGAQGQET. Given in full, the CDR3 is CSGAQGQETQYF. Full variable domain (outside the CDR3, taken from reference TRBV29-1 and TRBJ2-5): SAVISQKPSRDICQRGTSLTIQCQVDSQVTMMFWYRQQPGQSLTLIATANQGSEATYESGFVIDKFPISRPNLTFSTLTVSNMSPEDSSIYLCSGAQGQETQYFGPGTRLLVL.